This TCR beta chain appears in the sequencing data of a study of CD8+ T cells in alopecia areata. The treatment was: oral pan-JAK inhibitor, 5-10 mg twice daily. Trimming shortened V by 6 bases and J by 3 bases, and 12 bases separated the two germline ends. CDR1 and CDR2 (germline): SQVTM, ANQGSEA. The CDR3 is made up of 13 amino acids. Reverse transcription of extracted RNA yielded cDNA, which provided the sequencing template. Sequencing used immunoSEQ multiplex PCR; TCRdb keeps in-frame clones, though not all of them. The sample shows under 350,000 clones, roughly 60% of them seen only once. The sequenced sample was CD4+ T cells sorted from blood, obtained at week 24, from a patient treated with tofacitinib. The rearrangement joins TRBV29-1 to TRBJ2-1; D might be TRBD1 or TRBD2, each matching 5 bases. This receptor was taken from a human donor with alopecia areata. CDR3 sequence reads: CSVGRDGYNEQFF. For the CDR3, the DNA is TGCAGCGTGGGCCGGGACGGCTACAATGAGCAGTTCTTC.